The sequence of this T cell receptor (beta chain) was determined in a study of glioma-infiltrating T cells after dendritic cell vaccination. As for the study in general: Glioblastoma patients came from Phase I and II dendritic cell vaccination trials. Dendritic cell vaccine was injected intradermally three times, biweekly.

Selection required adequate fresh-frozen tumor tissue plus more than two years' survival data. This clone was counted once. The primer mix had 60 V beta and 13 J beta primers. Assay: immunoSEQ multiplex PCR; the TCRdb copy retains only in-frame clones and omits some. The sample consists of around 67,000 clones, 81% of them appearing once. This sample comprised blood, obtained before dendritic cell vaccination. The TCR originated in a human donor with glioblastoma.

Here the CDR3 reads CASSEFNAGALNQPQHF. CDR3 DNA sequence: TGTGCCAGCAGTGAATTTAACGCGGGGGCTCTCAATCAGCCCCAGCATTTT. This chain uses TRBV6-1 with TRBJ1-5; possible D gene TRBD1, 6 bases. The germline V and J ends were trimmed by 2 bases and 3 bases, with 17 bases remaining between them. Germline V gene data show CDR1 as MNHNS and CDR2 as SASEGT. CDR3 length: 17 amino acids.